Listed below are T cell receptor beta chains from one sample, sequenced in a study of CXCR3-negative and CXCR3-positive naive CD8 T cells. TCRdb re-called the 5' RACE reads, yielding one record per CDR3 amino acid sequence without DNA. Its clone listing holds 130,000 to 150,000 distinct CDR3 sequences. The source material was naive CXCR3+ CD8+ T cells from blood. The receptors derive from a human donor in good health. Some clones in this sample may be carry-over from other donors' samples. Each CDR3 is given with its conserved first and last residue.

j_call v_call cdr3_aa
TRBJ2-7 TRBV2 CASSESEVYEQYF
TRBJ1-2 TRBV6-1 CARPDRENPSDYTF
TRBJ2-1 TRBV14 CASSQPPGSSYNEQFF
TRBJ2-1 TRBV7-2 CASSWADEQFF
TRBJ2-3 TRBV7-9 CASSLLAGGSDTQYF
TRBJ2-7 TRBV4-3 CASSQDRRGYEQYF
TRBJ1-2 TRBV4-3 CASSQDVLGGPNYGYTF
TRBJ2-5 TRBV2 CARASYQETQYF
TRBJ2-1 TRBV5-1 CASKRGATTDSPYNEQFF
TRBJ2-7 TRBV7-9 CASSPRDYPQEQYF
TRBJ2-4 TRBV28 CASSAGLAENIQYF
TRBJ2-1 TRBV29-1 CSVVGGLAGSKVEDEQFF
TRBJ2-7 TRBV28 CASSSRTRTSGSVYEQYF
TRBJ1-4 TRBV12-3/TRBV12-4 CASTRKDGGEGEKLFF
TRBJ2-1 TRBV7-8 CASSLVTSGNQFF
TRBJ2-1 TRBV28 CASSFGGSNEQFF
TRBJ2-5 TRBV4-1 CASSQDRAADVETQYF
TRBJ2-7 TRBV7-7 CASSPGTGTTYEQYF
TRBJ1-2 TRBV10-3 CAISESRSVYGYTF
TRBJ2-3 TRBV29-1 CSAPPGQGTDTQYF
TRBJ2-5 TRBV5-1 CASSWNSGYQETQYF
TRBJ2-1 TRBV27 CASSIAATRFNEQFF
TRBJ2-7 TRBV7-9 CASSNSRGRAQNSYEQYF
TRBJ2-1 TRBV28 CASSPRSGGYNEQFF
TRBJ2-5 TRBV5-6 CASSFGDLGETQYF
TRBJ2-1 TRBV29-1 CSGAGLAQYNEQFF
TRBJ2-6 TRBV28 CASSSGTPSGANVLTF
TRBJ2-7 TRBV10-3 CATLPQGESYEQYF
TRBJ2-5 TRBV20-1 CSARDPVGETQYF
TRBJ2-7 TRBV28 CASSSRTSGSYEQYF
TRBJ1-2 TRBV7-9 CASSLGKGTNYGYTF
TRBJ2-1 TRBV7-9 CASSLAMPGEQFF
TRBJ1-1 TRBV2 CASSGDRGTEAFF
TRBJ2-7 TRBV27 CASSLYQRDYEQYF
TRBJ2-2 TRBV6-2/TRBV6-3 CASSYLRVGTGELFF
TRBJ2-7 TRBV28 CASSLTGVYEQYF
TRBJ2-1 TRBV20-1 CSARGATYNEQFF
TRBJ1-4 TRBV20-1 CSARDIRERNEKLFF
TRBJ2-2 TRBV29-1 CSVESGMNTGELFF
TRBJ1-1 TRBV29-1 CSVEDLSEAFF
TRBJ2-7 TRBV20-1 CSARYRGNPEQYF
TRBJ2-1 TRBV7-9 CASSPIPNEQFF
TRBJ2-3 TRBV5-1 CASSPAPASTGTDTQYF
TRBJ1-2 TRBV6-1 CASSEGWVIDGYTF
TRBJ2-2 TRBV6-5 CASSHQNTGELFF